A single sample is the source of the 28 T cell receptor beta chains below, sequenced in a study of control samples from healthy donors and cancer patients. Assay: immunoSEQ multiplex PCR; the TCRdb copy retains only in-frame clones and omits some. This repertoire shows under 200,000 clones, 80% to 95% found once; its top ten account for about 0.64%. Sequencing was carried out using blood. These receptors originate from a young woman in good health.

This sequence joins TRBV2 and TRBJ2-3; weak D call: TRBD2 (6 bases). CDR3 size: 16 residues. Trimming took 2 bases from V and 0 from J, leaving 12 bases between them. From germline, CDR1 is SNHLY and CDR2 FYNNEI. The CDR3: CASSEPGGASTDTQYF. The CDR3 DNA is TGTGCCAGCAGTGAACCGGGCGGGGCTAGCACAGATACGCAGTATTTT.

The rearrangement joins TRBV6-6 to TRBJ1-5; D might be TRBD1 (6 bases). The V end lost 10 bases, the J end lost 3 bases, and 10 bases lay between the germline ends. The length of the CDR3 is 12 residues. The germline V gene has CDR1 MNHNY and CDR2 SVGAGI (reference sequence). CDR3 bases: TGTGCCACCCGGGACACCAATCAGCCCCAGCATTTT. Residues: CATRDTNQPQHF.

V and J are TRBV6-2 or TRBV6-3 and TRBJ2-4; 14 nucleotides match TRBD2. CDR1 is MNHEY, CDR2 SVGEGT, per germline. V shed 4 bases and J 6 bases; nucleotides not matched to a gene: 11. The CDR3 consists of 18 residues. The CDR3 sequence is CASSLGLAGARGLNIQYF. The CDR3 nucleotides are TGTGCCAGCAGTTTGGGACTAGCGGGAGCGCGGGGATTAAACATTCAGTACTTC.

The chain recombines TRBV7-9 with TRBJ2-7; no reliable D call. CDR1 is SEHNR, CDR2 FQNEAQ, per germline (reference sequence). This CDR3 has 14 amino acids. V was cut by 1 base and J by 2 bases, with 9 bases left in between. The CDR3 region is CASSLGAETYEQYF. In DNA, the CDR3 is TGTGCCAGCAGCTTAGGCGCGGAGACCTACGAGCAGTACTTC.

The genes are TRBV19 and TRBJ1-4; no clear D gene. Germline CDR1 reads LNHDA; CDR2 reads SQIVND (reference sequence). The germline V and J ends were trimmed by 7 bases and 8 bases, with 17 bases remaining between them. CDR3 length: 14 amino acids. The CDR3, as DNA: TGTGCCAGTAAATCGAGTAGTGAACACGAAAAACTGTTTTTT. Its translation: CASKSSSEHEKLFF.

In its sample, this clone was seen once. The chain links TRBV27 to TRBJ1-4, with 7 positions matching TRBD1. CDR1 and CDR2 (germline): MNHEY, SMNVEV (reference sequence). The CDR3 is 13 residues long. V shed 5 bases, J shed 8 bases, and the junction held 5 bases outside the gene matches. The CDR3 is CASSPQGEEKLFF. DNA of the CDR3: TGTGCCAGCAGTCCCCAGGGGGAGGAAAAACTGTTTTTT.

The V and J genes are TRBV7-6 and TRBJ1-4; D might be TRBD1 (6 bases). CDR1 is SGHVS and CDR2 is FNYEAQ in the germline V gene. The CDR3 is made up of 16 amino acids. The V end lost 1 base, the J end lost 5 bases, and 14 bases lay between the germline ends. CDR3 protein: CASSLEPGHLNEKLFF. CDR3 sequence (DNA): TGTGCCAGCAGCTTAGAACCGGGACACTTGAATGAAAAACTGTTTTTT.

The V and J genes are TRBV12-3 or TRBV12-4 and TRBJ2-5, with D maybe TRBD1 (5 bases). The CDR3 totals 13 residues. V shed 3 bases and J shed 5 bases, with 10 bases lying between them. The CDR3 sequence is CASSFKGKETQYF. CDR3 coding DNA: TGTGCCAGCAGTTTTAAGGGGAAGGAGACCCAGTACTTC.

This clone was picked up one time. The V and J genes are TRBV7-8 and TRBJ2-2; TRBD1 matches 9 bases. Germline CDR1 reads SGHVS; CDR2 reads FQNEAQ. The CDR3 is made up of 16 amino acids. The junction had 4 bases not matched to a gene; V was cut back by 3 bases and J by 2 bases. The chain's CDR3 is CASSFLGQGNTGELFF. The CDR3 nucleotides read TGTGCCAGCAGCTTTCTGGGACAGGGAAACACCGGGGAGCTGTTTTTT.

The chain recombines TRBV6-2 or TRBV6-3 with TRBJ1-5; TRBD1 matches 7 bases. CDR1 is MNHEY and CDR2 is SVGEGT in the germline V gene. The CDR3 totals 18 residues. Germline trimming cut 3 bases from V and 6 bases from J; bases unmatched to any gene: 17. CDR3 in amino acids: CASSYSGRRGGGSQPQHF. The CDR3, as DNA: TGTGCCAGCAGTTATTCGGGACGACGCGGAGGGGGCTCTCAGCCCCAGCATTTT.

The chain has TRBV5-6 and TRBJ2-4; 9 bases map to TRBD1. The V and J ends lost 5 bases and 8 bases, in that order; junction bases with no gene match: 5. The germline V gene has CDR1 SGHDT and CDR2 YYEEEE. The CDR3 extends over 13 amino acids. The DNA of the CDR3 is TGTGCCAGCAGTAAGGACAGGGGTGACATTCAGTACTTC. Its translation is CASSKDRGDIQYF.

The rearrangement joins TRBV5-6 to TRBJ1-1, with 8 positions matching TRBD1. J lost 0 bases, V lost 3 bases, and 1 base had no gene match. CDR3 length equals 14 residues. In germline, CDR1 is SGHDT, CDR2 YYEEEE. As DNA, the CDR3 is TGTGCCAGCAGCTGGACAGGGATGAACACTGAAGCTTTCTTT. It codes for CASSWTGMNTEAFF.

This clone was seen once. V is TRBV13 and J is TRBJ2-7; TRBD1 aligns across 11 bases. There are 15 residues in the CDR3. Trimming at V came to 5 bases and at J to 4 bases, leaving 7 bases not matched to a gene. Germline loops: CDR1 PRHDT, CDR2 FYEKMQ (reference sequence). The CDR3 region has the DNA TGTGCCAGCAGCCGGACAGGGGGCGCCGAATACGAGCAGTACTTC. Translating it yields CASSRTGGAEYEQYF.

This rearrangement joins TRBV9 to TRBJ2-3, with 8 nucleotides matching TRBD2. The germline V gene encodes CDR1 SGDLS and CDR2 YYNGEE. The CDR3 loop spans 16 amino acids. Trimming took 0 bases from V and 3 from J; bases not matched to a gene: 6. The CDR3 coding sequence is TGTGCCAGCAGCGTAGATGCGGGAGGCGGGACAGATACGCAGTATTTT. Its protein product is CASSVDAGGGTDTQYF.

The V and J genes are TRBV18 and TRBJ1-1; no clear D. The ends were cut back, 1 base at V and 3 bases at J, with 3 bases in the middle. CDR1 KGHSH and CDR2 LQKENI come from the germline V gene. The CDR3 runs to 12 residues. DNA for the CDR3: TGTGCCAGCTCACCACTGCACACTGAAGCTTTCTTT. Translating it yields CASSPLHTEAFF. The whole variable domain, filled in from reference TRBV18 and TRBJ1-1, reads NAGVMQNPRHLVRRRGQEARLRCSPMKGHSHVYWYRQLPEEGLKFMVYLQKENIIDESGMPKERFSAEFPKEGPSILRIQQVVRGDSAAYFCASSPLHTEAFFGQGTRLTVV.

The table lists this clone with a few counts. Other DNA sequences of this sample code for an identical CDR3. The chain is built from TRBV6-4 and TRBJ2-7; 9 nucleotides agree with TRBD2. Germline V gene lookup returns CDR1 MRHNA and CDR2 SNTAGT. This CDR3 is built from 14 residues. V shed 3 bases and J 2 bases; nucleotides not matched to a gene: 2. Here the CDR3 DNA reads TGTGCCAGCAGTGAGCGGGAGGGCCCCTACGAGCAGTACTTC. Translation gives CASSEREGPYEQYF.

This CDR3 is CASSRLAGTGELFF. Written as DNA, the CDR3 is TGTGCCAGCAGCCGTCTAGCGGGCACCGGGGAGCTGTTTTTT. This chain uses TRBV14 with TRBJ2-2, with TRBD2 identical over 8 bases. CDR3 size: 14 residues. The ends lost 4 bases at V and 4 bases at J; junction bases unmatched: 2. CDR1 and CDR2 from the germline V gene are SGHDN and FVKESK.

This clone showed up just a few times. The chain is built from TRBV7-6 and TRBJ2-6; 9 bases match TRBD1. The germline gives CDR1 SGHVS, CDR2 FNYEAQ. The CDR3 has 18 amino acids. V shed 1 base, J shed 0 bases, and the junction held 4 bases outside the gene matches. In nucleotides, the CDR3 is TGTGCCAGCAGCTTAGGGACAGGGGTTGGCTCTGGGGCCAACGTCCTGACTTTC. Its protein is CASSLGTGVGSGANVLTF. The full variable domain, in which reference TRBV7-6 and TRBJ2-6 provide the parts outside the CDR3, is GAGVSQSPRYKVTKRGQDVALRCDPISGHVSLYWYRQALGQGPEFLTYFNYEAQQDKSGLPNDRFSAERPEGSISTLTIQRTEQRDSAMYRCASSLGTGVGSGANVLTFGAGSRLTVL.

Only one count was recorded for this clone. The chain recombines TRBV30 with TRBJ2-7; 7 bases align to TRBD1. Germline V gives CDR1 GTSNPN, CDR2 SVGIG (reference sequence). V dropped 8 bases and J dropped 0; count of bases not matched to a gene: 13. This CDR3 spans 15 amino acids. CDR3 amino acids: CALKMAWDSSYEQYF. In DNA, the CDR3 is TGTGCCCTGAAGATGGCCTGGGACAGCTCCTACGAGCAGTACTTC.

The chain employs TRBV28 and TRBJ2-1; 9 bases are shared with TRBD2. The CDR3 length is 16 residues. The ends lost 6 bases at V and 4 bases at J; junction bases unmatched: 10. Germline values: CDR1 MDHEN, CDR2 SYDVKM. CDR3: CASRGLTSGLYNEQFF. CDR3 in DNA: TGTGCCAGCAGGGGCCTTACTAGCGGGCTTTACAATGAGCAGTTCTTC.

This chain connects TRBV4-2 to TRBJ2-1; D is possibly TRBD1 (5 bases). This CDR3 is built from 13 residues. Germline loops: CDR1 LGHNA, CDR2 YNFKEQ. The germline V and J ends were trimmed by 0 bases and 8 bases, with 8 bases remaining between them. The CDR3: CASSQDRRDEQFF. The CDR3 DNA reads as TGTGCCAGCAGCCAAGATCGCAGGGATGAGCAGTTCTTC.

The chain is built from TRBV7-8 and TRBJ1-5; no reliable D call. CDR1 and CDR2 from the germline V gene are SGHVS and FQNEAQ. Trimming shortened V by 0 bases and J by 4 bases, and 13 bases separated the two germline ends. CDR3 length equals 16 residues. The CDR3 nucleotides read TGTGCCAGCAGCTTAGCGGGGAGACGTATTAATCAGCCCCAGCATTTT. Protein sequence: CASSLAGRRINQPQHF.

The chain is built from TRBV25-1 and TRBJ2-1, with 8 bases that match TRBD2. The CDR3 consists of 15 residues. Germline CDR1 reads MGHDK; CDR2 reads SYGVNS. Trimming removed 7 bases from V and 8 bases from J; junction bases left unmatched: 13. CDR3 sequence (DNA): TGTGCCAGCACCCAAACGGGGGGGCGCTTGGATGAGCAGTTCTTC. This encodes CASTQTGGRLDEQFF.

The chain has TRBV3-1 (or the pseudogene TRBV3-2) and TRBJ2-5; TRBD2 agrees at 7 bases. Germline CDR1 is LGHDT and CDR2 is YNNKEL (reference sequence). Trimming removed 1 base from V and 0 bases from J; junction bases left unmatched: 14. This CDR3 contains 19 residues. The CDR3 spells CASSQGREPLAPYQETQYF. CDR3 bases: TGTGCCAGCAGCCAAGGGCGGGAGCCGCTAGCGCCTTACCAAGAGACCCAGTACTTC.

The chain has TRBV29-1 and TRBJ2-7; D is possibly TRBD1 or TRBD2 (5 bases each). Germline CDR1 is SQVTM and CDR2 is ANQGSEA. The V end was cut by 3 bases, the J end by 6 bases, with 12 bases between. The CDR3 length is 12 residues. The CDR3 DNA reads TGCAGCGTTGAGTTTTCAGGGAGCGAGCAGTACTTC. It specifies CSVEFSGSEQYF.

The chain links TRBV4-3 to TRBJ2-2, with D unresolved. The germline CDR1 and CDR2 sequences are LGHNA and YSLEER. V lost 4 bases to trimming and J lost 2 bases, with 8 bases between them. The CDR3 consists of 14 residues. In nucleotides, the CDR3 is TGCGCCAGCAGCCGAGAGATAAACACCGGGGAGCTGTTTTTT. It yields the protein CASSREINTGELFF.

This chain uses TRBV5-6 with TRBJ2-1, with D perhaps matching TRBD1 (5 bases). Trimming left V 2 bases short and J 0 bases short, with 9 bases between. Germline V gene sequence: CDR1 SGHDT, CDR2 YYEEEE. The CDR3 runs 15 residues. The CDR3 DNA reads as TGTGCCAGCAGCTTCAAGACAGCCTCCTACAATGAGCAGTTCTTC. Residues: CASSFKTASYNEQFF.

The J gene is TRBJ1-1, the V gene TRBV6-5; no reliable D call. Germline CDR1 reads MNHEY; CDR2 reads SVGAGI. The CDR3 is 15 amino acids. The V end lost 2 bases, the J end lost 0 bases, and 10 bases lay between the germline ends. The CDR3 spells CASSYLLNMNTEAFF. DNA for the CDR3: TGTGCCAGCAGTTACCTGCTCAACATGAACACTGAAGCTTTCTTT.